Each of the 25 T cell receptor beta chains below was sequenced from the same sample in a study of blood T cell repertoires in COVID-19 (dated by TCRdb to 2019 to 2021). Library construction relied on the immunoSEQ multiplex PCR assay. TCRdb took over this immuneACCESS table, retaining in-frame rearrangements with V and J assigned. Such tables are incomplete; in checked studies, under half of the missing clones stem from an unresolved V gene, and the remainder is unexplained. The sample table shows about 36,000 clones, and 87% are seen once. The top ten clones comprise just over 20% of the sample. Material for sequencing was peripheral blood. The receptors derive from a man aged 55 to 69 with acute or convalescent COVID-19.

This chain uses TRBV10-2 with TRBJ2-2; 10 nucleotides align to TRBD1. CDR1 and CDR2 from the germline V gene are WSHSY and SAAADI. The trim removed 7 bases at V and 3 bases at J, leaving 5 bases unmatched. The CDR3 is 15 amino acids. The CDR3 region has the DNA TGCGCCAGCATGGGACAGGGGTTGGACACCGGGGAGCTGTTTTTT. Its translation is CASMGQGLDTGELFF.

Here the CDR3 reads CASSLSGTSGETQYF. The CDR3, as DNA: TGCGCCAGCAGCTTGAGTGGGACTAGCGGAGAGACCCAGTACTTC. J is TRBJ2-5 and V is TRBV5-1; 11 bases agree with TRBD2. Per the germline V gene, CDR1 is SGHRS and CDR2 is YFSETQ. The V and J ends lost 1 base and 4 bases, in that order; junction bases with no gene match: 3. The CDR3 consists of 15 residues.

V and J are TRBV3-1 (or the pseudogene TRBV3-2) and TRBJ1-6; a possible D gene is TRBD1 (5 bases). From germline, CDR1 is LGHDT and CDR2 YNNKEL (reference sequence). The CDR3 sequence is 13 residues long. V shed 1 base and J shed 8 bases, with 6 bases lying between them. CDR3 nucleotide sequence: TGTGCCAGCAGCCAAGGGGGGGATTCACCCCTCCACTTT. Translated, it gives CASSQGGDSPLHF.

The chain has TRBV24-1 and TRBJ2-1; TRBD2 aligns across 8 bases. The CDR3 contains 15 residues. Looked up from germline, CDR1 is KGHDR and CDR2 is SFDVKD. V lost 4 bases and J lost 9; bases outside the gene matches: 10. The CDR3 DNA follows: TGTGCCACCAGTGAGACCGGGACTAGTAATAGTGAGCAGTTCTTC. It yields the protein CATSETGTSNSEQFF.

The V gene is TRBV6-5, the J gene TRBJ1-5; D possibly corresponds to TRBD1 (6 bases). Trimming cost V 2 bases and J 7 bases, with 12 bases left between them. The CDR3 has 14 residues. Germline-derived CDR1 and CDR2 are MNHEY and SVGAGI. The CDR3 bases are TGTGCCAGCAGTTACAACAGGGTGGACCAGCCCCAGCATTTT. This gives the protein CASSYNRVDQPQHF.

The chain links TRBV6-1 to TRBJ1-6; tentatively, D is TRBD1 (6 bases). Germline V gene sequence: CDR1 MNHNS, CDR2 SASEGT. Trimming removed 2 bases at V and 14 bases at J, with 13 bases between. This CDR3 comprises 13 residues. Here the CDR3 reads CASSERAGDALHF. The CDR3 DNA follows: TGTGCCAGCAGTGAAAGGGCAGGGGACGCCCTCCACTTT.

The chain links TRBV24-1 to TRBJ2-4; D might be TRBD2 (6 bases). Trimming pared 4 bases from V and 8 bases from J, leaving 14 bases between. The germline gives CDR1 KGHDR, CDR2 SFDVKD. The CDR3 has 14 amino acids. The CDR3 coding sequence is TGTGCCACCAGTGACCCGGGACTCGCGGACATTCAGTACTTC. It is translated as CATSDPGLADIQYF.

As to this clone: Within the sample, other DNA sequences also encode this same CDR3. The chain uses TRBV27 and TRBJ1-6, with a weak D call TRBD1 (5 bases). CDR1 is MNHEY, CDR2 SMNVEV, per germline (reference sequence). This CDR3 comprises 13 residues. Trimming left V 5 bases short and J 7 bases short, with 9 bases between. The CDR3 bases are TGTGCCAGCAGTGACAGAGCAAATTCACCCCTCCACTTT. This sequence encodes CASSDRANSPLHF.

This chain links TRBV3-1 (or the pseudogene TRBV3-2) with TRBJ2-5, with no clear D. Looked up from germline, CDR1 is LGHDT and CDR2 is YNNKEL (reference sequence). The length of the CDR3 is 16 residues. Between the trimmed V and J ends, which lost 4 bases and 2 bases, there was a span of 17 bases. CDR3 loop: CASSPSRSSAQETQYF. The CDR3 DNA follows: TGTGCCAGCAGCCCCTCCCGGTCCAGCGCACAAGAGACCCAGTACTTC.

The genes are TRBV11-2 and TRBJ2-1; weak D call: TRBD2 (5 bases). Between the trimmed V and J ends, which lost 1 base and 0 bases, there was a span of 7 bases. The germline CDR1 and CDR2 sequences are SGHAT and FQNNGV. This CDR3 has 15 residues. This CDR3 is CASSLVRGSYNEQFF. The CDR3 DNA sequence: TGTGCCAGCAGCTTAGTCCGGGGCTCCTACAATGAGCAGTTCTTC.

The chain combines TRBV28 with TRBJ2-7; the D gene is possibly TRBD1 (6 bases). Trimming stripped 2 bases from V and 5 bases from J, with 16 bases between. Looked up from germline, CDR1 is MDHEN and CDR2 is SYDVKM. CDR3 length: 15 residues. In DNA form, the CDR3 reads TGTGCCAGCAGTTTACCCATGGCAGGGGCCCACGAGCAGTACTTC. Amino acid sequence: CASSLPMAGAHEQYF. Together with reference TRBV28 and TRBJ2-7, the CDR3 gives the full variable domain: DVKVTQSSRYLVKRTGEKVFLECVQDMDHENMFWYRQDPGLGLRLIYFSYDVKMKEKGDIPEGYSVSREKKERFSLILESASTNQTSMYLCASSLPMAGAHEQYFGPGTRLTVT.

This clone was counted once. The rearrangement links TRBV5-6 to TRBJ1-6; no clear D gene. Deletions cut 3 bases from V and 5 bases from J, with 18 bases between. The germline V gene has CDR1 SGHDT and CDR2 YYEEEE. This CDR3 comprises 17 residues. The CDR3 is CASSYPAGLGDNSPLHF. Here the CDR3 DNA reads TGTGCCAGCAGCTACCCCGCGGGTCTGGGCGATAATTCACCCCTCCACTTT.

The rearrangement joins TRBV6-2 or TRBV6-3 to TRBJ2-5, with 7 positions matching TRBD2. CDR3 size: 17 residues. Germline V lookup: CDR1 MNHEY, CDR2 SVGEGT. V dropped 0 bases and J dropped 5; count of bases not matched to a gene: 12. The CDR3, as DNA: TGTGCCAGCAGTTACTCCACCTTCGCGGGAGATCGTGAGACCCAGTACTTC. This gives the protein CASSYSTFAGDRETQYF.

The rearrangement links TRBV15 to TRBJ1-5; a possible D gene is TRBD1 (6 bases). Trimming removed 1 base from V and 2 bases from J, with 6 bases in between. Germline V gives CDR1 LNHNV, CDR2 YYDKDF (reference sequence). The CDR3 consists of 14 residues. The CDR3 DNA follows: TGTGCCACCAGCAGAGGACAGGGCAATCAGCCCCAGCATTTT. It encodes CATSRGQGNQPQHF.

V and J are TRBV5-1 and TRBJ2-5; 8 bases fit TRBD2. CDR1 is SGHRS, CDR2 YFSETQ, per germline. V trimming: 0 bases; J trimming: 4 bases; junction bases outside the gene matches: 11. The CDR3 is 17 residues long. The CDR3 region is CASSLEFEAGGGETQYF. In DNA form, the CDR3 reads TGCGCCAGCAGCTTGGAGTTTGAGGCGGGAGGTGGAGAGACCCAGTACTTC.

The V gene is TRBV6-4, the J gene TRBJ1-5; 7 bases fit TRBD1. Germline V CDR1 and CDR2: MRHNA, SNTAGT. Trimming cost V 8 bases and J 3 bases; bases outside gene matches: 16. CDR3 length: 17 amino acids. CDR3 sequence reads: CASGLSQGIFNNQPQHF. CDR3 DNA: TGTGCCAGCGGTTTGTCACAGGGGATATTCAACAATCAGCCCCAGCATTTT.

Note on this clone: Germline and junction disagree at one end, which may indicate a read error. The DNA for the CDR3 is TGTGCCGGCAGCCAAAGGGACAGTATGCCTTACGAGCAGTACTTC. As protein: CAGSQRDSMPYEQYF. The rearrangement joins TRBV3-1 (or the pseudogene TRBV3-2) to TRBJ2-7; the match to TRBD1 covers 7 bases. Germline CDR1 reads LGHDT; CDR2 reads YNNKEL (reference sequence). This CDR3 is built from 15 residues.

V usage is TRBV3-1 (or the pseudogene TRBV3-2) and J usage is TRBJ2-3; TRBD2 might be the D (6 bases). In germline, CDR1 is LGHDT, CDR2 YNNKEL (reference sequence). V lost 1 base and J 0 bases, leaving 8 bases between the germline ends. The CDR3 is 15 residues long. CDR3 DNA sequence: TGTGCCAGCAGCCAAGCTAGCGTTAGCACAGATACGCAGTATTTT. This gives the protein CASSQASVSTDTQYF.

This clone was counted once. The CDR3 bases are TGCAGTGCTAGTTGGAGCCCAGGAAACACCATATATTTT. Protein: CSASWSPGNTIYF. The rearrangement links TRBV20-1 to TRBJ1-3; no clear D. Germline CDR1 DFQATT, CDR2 SNEGSKA (reference sequence). The CDR3 has 13 residues. Trimming took 3 bases from V and 4 from J, leaving 10 bases between them.

This clone was recorded once. The chain joins TRBV7-9 to TRBJ2-5; 9 bases map to TRBD2. Per the germline V gene, CDR1 is SEHNR and CDR2 is FQNEAQ (reference sequence). The CDR3 contains 15 residues. Unmatched junction bases numbered 5, after V lost 1 base and J lost 5 bases. Written as DNA, the CDR3 is TGTGCCAGCAGCTTAGTAGGGACTAGCTGGGAGACCCAGTACTTC. Encoded protein: CASSLVGTSWETQYF.

The chain joins TRBV19 to TRBJ1-5; D is unclear. Trimming stripped 9 bases from V and 0 bases from J, with 12 bases between. This CDR3 comprises 14 residues. Germline V gene lookup returns CDR1 LNHDA and CDR2 SQIVND (reference sequence). The CDR3 DNA follows: TGTGCCAGCAGCTTCCGGGATAGCAATCAGCCCCAGCATTTT. Its protein is CASSFRDSNQPQHF.

This sequence joins TRBV29-1 and TRBJ1-3; the D gene is possibly TRBD1 (6 bases). The CDR3 length is 16 residues. Trimming shortened V by 6 bases and J by 0 bases, and 18 bases separated the two germline ends. The germline CDR1 and CDR2 sequences are SQVTM and ANQGSEA. The CDR3: CSVQGFLAVSGNTIYF. The CDR3 coding sequence is TGCAGCGTACAGGGATTTCTGGCGGTCTCTGGAAACACCATATATTTT.

This chain connects TRBV30 to TRBJ2-1; 11 nucleotides line up with TRBD2. With V trimmed by 3 bases and J by 7 bases, 5 bases remained unmatched. Germline V gene data show CDR1 as GTSNPN and CDR2 as SVGIG (reference sequence). The CDR3 is 14 amino acids. This CDR3 is CAWRLAGGPNEQFF. CDR3 in DNA: TGTGCCTGGAGATTAGCGGGAGGGCCAAATGAGCAGTTCTTC. Supplemented by reference TRBV30 and TRBJ2-1, the full variable domain reads SQTIHQWPATLVQPVGSPLSLECTVEGTSNPNLYWYRQAAGRGLQLLFYSVGIGQISSEVPQNLSASRPQDRQFILSSKKLLLSDSGFYLCAWRLAGGPNEQFFGPGTRLTVL.

The chain is built from TRBV19 and TRBJ1-2; perhaps TRBD1 as D (6 bases). V was pared by 2 bases and J by 3 bases, with 13 bases between. CDR1 and CDR2 (germline): LNHDA, SQIVND (reference sequence). This CDR3 contains 15 residues. This CDR3 is CASSISQGIYYGYTF. CDR3 DNA sequence: TGTGCCAGTAGTATAAGCCAGGGGATATACTATGGCTACACCTTC.

This chain connects TRBV6-5 to TRBJ2-7; tentatively, D is TRBD2 (5 bases). The CDR3 runs to 15 residues. Germline loops: CDR1 MNHEY, CDR2 SVGAGI. The ends were cut back, 0 bases at V and 7 bases at J, with 16 bases in the middle. As DNA, the CDR3 is TGTGCCAGCAGTTACTCGACCCCGTTGAGGGATGAGCAGTACGTC. Translation: CASSYSTPLRDEQYV.